This TCR beta chain was documented in a study of OX40 agonist ivuxolimab in advanced cancers. Context from the whole study: Ivuxolimab was a fully human IgG2 agonistic monoclonal antibody targeting the costimulatory receptor OX40 (CD134). Intravenous ivuxolimab was administered to patients every 2 weeks at six dose levels: 0.01, 0.1, 0.3, 1.5, 3 and 10 mg/kg. Of the 50 to 55 dose-escalation patients, hepatocellular carcinoma was present in about 20, melanoma in roughly 15, renal cell carcinoma in 9 and head and neck cancer in 9. In the dose-escalation cohort, around four fifths of patients were male, and the mean age was around 60 years, with a range of 23 to 79. Patients were allowed to have had prior anti-PD-1, anti-PD-L1 or anti-CTLA-4 therapy, and roughly two fifths of the dose-escalation patients had been treated with checkpoint inhibitors. Partial responses occurred in three dose-escalation patients: two with cutaneous melanoma and one with hepatocellular carcinoma. The purpose of peripheral TCRbeta sequencing was to test whether ivuxolimab changed TCR sequence diversity and led to clonal T-cell expansion. The paper reports the monotherapy dose-escalation portion (N of about 47 patients) of the phase I ivuxolimab trial.

Beyond this particular receptor, the publication reports: Partial responders in the 0.1-3.0 mg/kg groups had among the lowest normalized peripheral clonal expansion, especially among CD8+ T cells. Which antigens the clonally expanded peripheral T cells were specific for was not determined. Low levels of normalized T-cell clonal expansion were also seen in some nonresponding patients. Clonal expansion of both CD4+ and CD8+ blood T cells was observed from baseline to week 6 at doses 0.1 to 3.0 mg/kg. After ivuxolimab, CD8+ T cells had more expanded clones than CD4+ T cells on average.

With respect to this clone: There is no known antigen for this receptor. No qualities accompany the bases; no much larger clone lies one base away.

To sequence the TCRbeta CDR3 region, genomic DNA was isolated from the sorted cells. TCRbeta CDR3 regions were sequenced using the immunoSEQ Assay. Sourced from immuneACCESS, this table was stored by TCRdb with only in-frame sequences that have V and J called. A share of the clones is absent; for the studies checked, an unresolved V gene accounts for under half, and the remainder has no known explanation. The sample has 150,000 to 190,000 clones on record, 85% to 95% of them singletons. The ten largest account for 0.3% to 0.35% of the sample. Patients with a history of autoimmune disease or receiving systemic immunosuppression were excluded from the trial. Peripheral blood for TCR sequencing was collected from all dose cohorts at baseline, on cycle 4 day 1, and on cycle 7 day 1. The samples were drawn from a first-in-human, open-label, multicenter phase I dose-escalation trial of ivuxolimab. Adults with locally advanced or metastatic melanoma, renal cell, hepatocellular, or head and neck squamous cell carcinoma were enrolled in the trial. Before TCR sequencing, CD4+ T cells and CD8+ T cells from peripheral blood were sorted into separate populations.

From the cysteine up to the phenylalanine, the CDR3 has a length of 14 residues. The sequence is cut down to CDR3 DNA, 42 bases in frame from base 1. CDR1 and CDR2 were assigned from the germline V gene (reference sequence) as MNHEY and SMNVEV. Cut back by 6 bases and 10 bases, the V and J ends lie 16 bases apart. The sequence joins TRBV27 to TRBJ1-6; the D segment cannot be called with confidence. The sample here was CD4+ or CD8+ T cells sorted from blood, taken in a trial of the OX40 agonist ivuxolimab. This TCR derives from an adult with an advanced solid tumor such as melanoma, head and neck, liver or kidney cancer. The nucleotide sequence is TGTGCCAGCAGCCCTTGGAGAGGGCTCTCACCCCTCCACTTT. This is translated as CASSPWRGLSPLHF.